This TCR beta chain was documented in a study of metastatic and nonmetastatic thyroid tumors. Overall study findings and caveats: TCR beta diversity was reportedly significantly higher in malignant thyroid tumors than benign nodules, in blood and tumor.

Prior to thyroid surgery, none of the patients had received any treatment. This CDR3 is 14 amino acids long. CDR1 is DFQATT, CDR2 SNEGSKA, per germline (reference sequence). Losses at the gene ends were 6 bases for V and 2 bases for J; bases not matched to a gene: 7. Comment on this clone: Its target is unknown.

How the authors handled the data: Construction of a distant-metastasis classifier for papillary thyroid cancer relied on CDR3 differences across clinicopathological groups. TCRdb used MiXCR to call clones anew from the PCR reads. TCRdb's processing, not the authors', yielded these V and J calls. This table holds fewer than 70,000 clones, more than 25% found once. This chain connects TRBV20-1 to TRBJ2-7, with 10 positions matching TRBD2. The sample consisted of blood. The clonotype comes from a female donor with papillary thyroid cancer or a benign thyroid nodule (not recorded which). Some clones in this sample may be carry-over from other donors' samples. The CDR3 sequence is CSAPGLAETYEQYF. CDR3 coding DNA: TGCAGTGCCCCCGGACTAGCGGAGACCTACGAGCAGTACTTC.